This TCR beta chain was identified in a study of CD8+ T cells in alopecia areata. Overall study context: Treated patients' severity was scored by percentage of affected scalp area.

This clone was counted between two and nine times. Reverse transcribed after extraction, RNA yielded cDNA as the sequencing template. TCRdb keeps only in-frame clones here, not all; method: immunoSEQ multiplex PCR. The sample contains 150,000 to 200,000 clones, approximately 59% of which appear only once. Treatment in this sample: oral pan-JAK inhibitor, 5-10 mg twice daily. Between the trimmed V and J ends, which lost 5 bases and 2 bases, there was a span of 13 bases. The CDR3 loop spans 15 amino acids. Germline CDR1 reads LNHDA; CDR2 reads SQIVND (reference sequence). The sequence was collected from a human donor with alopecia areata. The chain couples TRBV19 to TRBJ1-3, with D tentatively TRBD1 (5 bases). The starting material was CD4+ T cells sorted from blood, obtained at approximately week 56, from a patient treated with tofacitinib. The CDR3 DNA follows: TGTGCCAGTAGTGGGGACCGACCGCCTGGAAACACCATATATTTT. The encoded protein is CASSGDRPPGNTIYF.